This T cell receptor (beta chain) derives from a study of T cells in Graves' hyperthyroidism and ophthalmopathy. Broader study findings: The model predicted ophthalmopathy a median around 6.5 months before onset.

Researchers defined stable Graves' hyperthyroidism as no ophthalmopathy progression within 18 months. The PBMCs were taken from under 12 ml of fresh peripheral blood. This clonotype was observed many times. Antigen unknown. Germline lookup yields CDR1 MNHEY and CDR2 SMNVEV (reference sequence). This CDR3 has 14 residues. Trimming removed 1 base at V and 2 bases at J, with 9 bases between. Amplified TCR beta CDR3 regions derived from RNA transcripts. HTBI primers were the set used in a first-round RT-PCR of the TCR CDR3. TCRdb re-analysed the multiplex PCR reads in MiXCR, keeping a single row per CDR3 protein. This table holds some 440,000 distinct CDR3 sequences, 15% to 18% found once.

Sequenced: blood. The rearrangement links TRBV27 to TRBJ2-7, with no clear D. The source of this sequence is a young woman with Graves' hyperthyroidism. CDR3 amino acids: CASSLYDKPYEQYF. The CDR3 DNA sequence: TGTGCCAGCAGTTTATATGACAAGCCCTACGAGCAGTACTTC.